This section outlines one TCR beta chain sequence together with its context. The source of the sample is a study of cytomegalovirus exposure and HLA in healthy donors. The V end lost 2 bases, the J end lost 4 bases, and 12 bases lay between the germline ends. The CDR3 sequence is 14 residues long. The V gene's germline CDR1 is SGHTS and CDR2 YDEGEE. Use of 60 Vbeta and 13 Jbeta primers characterized the PCR. Only in-frame clones appear in the TCRdb table, and some are missing; sequencing was by immunoSEQ multiplex PCR. The sample records roughly 110,000 clones, about 70% being singletons. The chain uses TRBV5-8 and TRBJ2-5; the D is unclear. Sequencing was carried out using PBMCs. This clonotype was sampled from a woman younger than 45 in good health and CMV-seronegative. CDR3 protein: CASSLLEFGETQYF. Written as DNA, the CDR3 is TGTGCCAGCAGCTTACTGGAGTTCGGAGAGACCCAGTACTTC.